These 7 T cell receptor beta chains came from one sample sequenced in a study of tumor-infiltrating lymphocytes in localized non-small cell lung cancer listed by TCRdb under 2021. The library was generated by the immunoSEQ multiplex PCR assay. TCRdb obtained this table from immuneACCESS and retained in-frame rearrangements with V and J assigned. These tables miss some clones; where compared with another copy, unresolved V genes account for less than half of the shortfall, and the remainder is unexplained. The sample data list 5,500 to 8,000 clones, and about 70% of these were observed just once. The top ten clonotypes cover 6.5% to 7.5% of the sample. The sequenced sample consisted of uninvolved lung tissue not adjacent to the tumor. These receptors originate from a human donor with non-small cell lung cancer.

The V gene is TRBV7-2, the J gene TRBJ1-1; no clear D gene. Germline values: CDR1 SGHTA, CDR2 FQGNSA. V was clipped by 1 base and J by 3 bases, with 9 bases between them. The CDR3 has 14 residues. DNA of the CDR3: TGTGCCAGCAGCTTAGTGGGGTCGTACACTGAAGCTTTCTTT. Its translation is CASSLVGSYTEAFF. The variable domain in full, with the rest retrieved from reference TRBV7-2 and TRBJ1-1, is GAGVSQSPSNKVTEKGKDVELRCDPISGHTALYWYRQSLGQGLEFLIYFQGNSAPDKSGLPSDRFSAERTGGSVSTLTIQRTQQEDSAVYLCASSLVGSYTEAFFGQGTRLTVV.

V usage is TRBV28 and J usage is TRBJ1-2; the match to TRBD1 covers 7 bases. V shed 5 bases and J 2 bases; nucleotides not matched to a gene: 11. Per the germline V gene, CDR1 is MDHEN and CDR2 is SYDVKM. The CDR3 runs to 16 residues. This CDR3 reads CASSLYRQGSNYGYTF. CDR3 DNA sequence: TGTGCCAGCAGTCTATATCGACAGGGTTCGAACTATGGCTACACCTTC.

The J gene is TRBJ2-7, the V gene TRBV7-9; TRBD1 or TRBD2 may be the D gene (7 bases each). The V gene's germline CDR1 is SEHNR and CDR2 FQNEAQ (reference sequence). The CDR3 consists of 16 residues. The ends were cut back, 5 bases at V and 6 bases at J, with 23 bases in the middle. CDR3 region: CASSGRQGGTTREQYF. The CDR3, as DNA: TGTGCCAGCAGCGGACGACAGGGTGGGACTACGCGCGAGCAGTACTTC.

The J gene is TRBJ2-5, the V gene TRBV7-9, with TRBD1 matching 7 bases. V lost 5 bases and J lost 2; bases outside the gene matches: 5. CDR1 is SEHNR and CDR2 is FQNEAQ in the germline V gene (reference sequence). The CDR3 covers 14 residues. Here the CDR3 reads CASSANRGQETQYF. Here the CDR3 DNA reads TGTGCCAGCAGCGCAAACAGGGGACAAGAGACCCAGTACTTC. The full variable domain, its missing parts supplied by reference TRBV7-9 and TRBJ2-5, is DTGVSQNPRHKITKRGQNVTFRCDPISEHNRLYWYRQTLGQGPEFLTYFQNEAQLEKSRLLSDRFSAERPKGSFSTLEIQRTEQGDSAMYLCASSANRGQETQYFGPGTRLLVL.

This clone was seen a single time. V and J are TRBV5-6 and TRBJ1-3; TRBD1 might be the D (5 bases). The CDR3 runs to 14 residues. Deletions cut 1 base from V and 7 bases from J, with 12 bases between. Germline V lookup: CDR1 SGHDT, CDR2 YYEEEE. In nucleotides, the CDR3 is TGTGCCAGCAGCTTGCCGCAGGGTCGGAACACCATATATTTT. It translates to CASSLPQGRNTIYF.

The gene calls are TRBV7-2 and TRBJ2-7, with no clear D. CDR3 length: 13 residues. Germline values: CDR1 SGHTA, CDR2 FQGNSA. Trimming removed 5 bases at V and 5 bases at J, with 13 bases between. This chain's CDR3 is CASSRVSGDEQYF. The CDR3 DNA reads as TGTGCCAGCAGCCGGGTTTCGGGTGACGAGCAGTACTTC.

The V gene is TRBV6-1, the J gene TRBJ2-1; the match to TRBD2 covers 8 bases. Per the germline V gene, CDR1 is MNHNS and CDR2 is SASEGT. V dropped 1 base and J dropped 4; count of bases not matched to a gene: 3. The CDR3 covers 15 residues. The CDR3 here is CASSEVAGGYNEQFF. The CDR3 bases are TGTGCCAGCAGTGAAGTTGCGGGGGGTTACAATGAGCAGTTCTTC.